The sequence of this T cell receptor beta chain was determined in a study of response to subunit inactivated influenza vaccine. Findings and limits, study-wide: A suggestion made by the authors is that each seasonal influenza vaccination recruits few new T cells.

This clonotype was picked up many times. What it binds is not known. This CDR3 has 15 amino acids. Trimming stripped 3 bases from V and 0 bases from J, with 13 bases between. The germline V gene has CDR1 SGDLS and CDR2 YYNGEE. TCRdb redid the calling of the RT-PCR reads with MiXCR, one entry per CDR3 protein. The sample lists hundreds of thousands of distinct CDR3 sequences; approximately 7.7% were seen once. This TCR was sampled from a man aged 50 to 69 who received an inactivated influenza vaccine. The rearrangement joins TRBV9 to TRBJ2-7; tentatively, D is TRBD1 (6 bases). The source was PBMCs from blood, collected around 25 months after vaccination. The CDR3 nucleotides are TGTGCCAGCAGCGCCGGGACAACCCCCTCCTACGAGCAGTACTTC. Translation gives CASSAGTTPSYEQYF.